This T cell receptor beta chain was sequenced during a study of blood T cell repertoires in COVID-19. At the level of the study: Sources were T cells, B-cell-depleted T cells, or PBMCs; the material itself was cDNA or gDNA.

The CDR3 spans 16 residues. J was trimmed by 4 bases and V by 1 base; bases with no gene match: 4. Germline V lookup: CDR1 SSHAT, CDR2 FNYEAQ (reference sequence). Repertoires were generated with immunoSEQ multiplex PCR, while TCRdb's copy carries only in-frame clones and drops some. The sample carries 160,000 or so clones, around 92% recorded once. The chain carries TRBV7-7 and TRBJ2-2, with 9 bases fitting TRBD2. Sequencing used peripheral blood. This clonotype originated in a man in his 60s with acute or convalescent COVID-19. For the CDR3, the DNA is TGTGCCAGCAGCTTAGTAGGCGGGGGGGCCACCGGGGAGCTGTTTTTT. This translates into CASSLVGGGATGELFF.